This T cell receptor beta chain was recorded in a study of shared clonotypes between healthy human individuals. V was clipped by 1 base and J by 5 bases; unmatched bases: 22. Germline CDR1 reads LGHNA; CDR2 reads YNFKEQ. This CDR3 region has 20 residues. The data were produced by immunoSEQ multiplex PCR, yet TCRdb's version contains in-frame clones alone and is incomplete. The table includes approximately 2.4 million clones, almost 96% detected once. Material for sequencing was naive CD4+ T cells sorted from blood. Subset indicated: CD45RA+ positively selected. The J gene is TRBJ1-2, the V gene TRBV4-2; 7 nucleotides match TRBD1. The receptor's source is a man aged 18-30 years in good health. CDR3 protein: CASSQGDRLVALGGAYGYTF. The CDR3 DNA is TGTGCCAGCAGCCAAGGGGACCGGCTCGTGGCTTTAGGGGGCGCATATGGCTACACCTTC.